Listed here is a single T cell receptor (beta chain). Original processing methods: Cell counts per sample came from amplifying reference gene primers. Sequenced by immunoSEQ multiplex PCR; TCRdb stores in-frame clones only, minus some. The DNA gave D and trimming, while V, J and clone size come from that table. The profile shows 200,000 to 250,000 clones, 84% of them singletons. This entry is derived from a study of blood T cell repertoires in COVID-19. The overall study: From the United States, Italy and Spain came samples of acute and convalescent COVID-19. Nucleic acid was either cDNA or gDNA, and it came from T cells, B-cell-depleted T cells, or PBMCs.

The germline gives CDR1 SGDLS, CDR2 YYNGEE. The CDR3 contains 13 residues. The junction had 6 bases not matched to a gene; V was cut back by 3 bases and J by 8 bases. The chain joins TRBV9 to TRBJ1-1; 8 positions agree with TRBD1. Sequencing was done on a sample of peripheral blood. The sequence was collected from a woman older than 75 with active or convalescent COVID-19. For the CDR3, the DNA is TGTGCCAGCAGCGACCCCTGGACAGGGGAAGCTTTCTTT. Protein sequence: CASSDPWTGEAFF.